This entry lists 14 T cell receptor beta chains sequenced from one sample in a study of CD4 and CD8 cells across lung adenocarcinoma regions (dated by TCRdb to 2016 to 2018). Libraries came from PCR. This sample was sequenced with a HiSeq X Ten. TCRdb reanalyzed the raw reads on its own, using fastp at Q25 for trimming and MiXCR for clone calling, and kept in-frame beta chains. Every distinct CDR3 protein forms one entry, paired with its most common genes and DNA. Present in this sample are 16,000 or so distinct CDR3 sequences, roughly three fifths of which were seen just once. The ten most abundant clones make up approximately 32% of the sample. The sample taken for sequencing was CD8+ T cells from the center of a lung tumor. The intended sense of this specimen's cell subset or site label: tumor center region. The source is a female donor with lung adenocarcinoma. The CD4 and CD8 labels of this study may be unreliable.

As to this clonotype: One junction end does not reproduce the germline sequence, and a read error may be involved. V gene TRBV6-1 combines with J gene TRBJ2-3, with TRBD2 matching 7 bases. Germline V gene data show CDR1 as MNHNS and CDR2 as SASEGT. This CDR3 is 15 amino acids long. CDR3 amino acids: CARSPGGGAKNTQYF. The CDR3 region has the DNA TGTGCCCGCAGTCCGGGCGGGGGAGCCAAAAATACGCAGTATTTT.

On this clonotype: The junction departs from the called germline gene at one end, perhaps through a read error. The genes are TRBV10-1 and TRBJ2-4; 8 nucleotides line up with TRBD1. CDR1 and CDR2 from the germline V gene are WNHNN and SYGVQD (reference sequence). The CDR3 is made up of 14 amino acids. The CDR3, as DNA: TGCGGCAGCAGGGGGCTGTGTAGCAAAGATACTCAGTACTTC. This codes for CGSRGLCSKDTQYF.

The chain recombines TRBV10-3 with TRBJ2-1, with TRBD1 matching over 7 bases. The end of the DNA is better explained by TRBJ2-7, so the J call may be wrong. The germline V gene has CDR1 ENHRY and CDR2 SYGVKD. This CDR3 has 15 amino acids. CDR3 coding DNA: TGTGCCCGGAGATTCCAGGGGGTGAGCGGAGATGCGCAGTACTTC. Protein product: CARRFQGVSGDAQYF.

The V gene is TRBV6-1, the J gene TRBJ2-7; D possibly corresponds to TRBD1 (6 bases). The V end lost 5 bases, the J end lost 3 bases, and 17 bases lay between the germline ends. The CDR3 covers 15 residues. The germline CDR1 and CDR2 sequences are MNHNS and SASEGT. This CDR3 reads CASSPPWTDVYEQYF. As DNA, the CDR3 is TGTGCCAGCAGTCCGCCTTGGACAGATGTCTACGAGCAGTACTTC.

This clonotype was counted once. The V call is TRBV6-1, the J call TRBJ2-5; D tentatively fits TRBD1 or TRBD2 (7 bases each). V lost 10 bases and J lost 8, with 20 bases in between. This CDR3 is 13 amino acids long. Germline assignment: CDR1 MNHNS and CDR2 SASEGT. CDR3 sequence reads: CATAPGGGDTQYF. The CDR3 DNA reads TGTGCCACTGCACCAGGGGGGGGAGACACCCAGTACTTC.

The table lists this clonotype with many counts. The chain combines TRBV11-2 with TRBJ2-1; D gene ambiguous. Germline V gene data show CDR1 as SGHAT and CDR2 as FQNNGV. Between the trimmed V and J ends, which lost 5 bases and 0 bases, there was a span of 14 bases. The CDR3 runs 16 residues. The DNA for the CDR3 is TGTGCCAGCAGCCCGGCCCTCGGATACTCCTACAATGAGCAGTTCTTC. Its protein product is CASSPALGYSYNEQFF.

This chain connects TRBV6-1 to TRBJ2-3, with TRBD2 identical over 12 bases. Germline assignment: CDR1 MNHNS and CDR2 SASEGT. V lost 8 bases and J lost 2; bases outside the gene matches: 14. This CDR3 spans 18 amino acids. DNA for the CDR3: TGTGCCAGCTCCCTAGCGGGGGGGCCTGGTCGGGTCACAGATACGCAGTATTTT. It specifies CASSLAGGPGRVTDTQYF.

The CDR3 reads CAGRETTDTQYF. CDR3 in DNA: TGTGCGGGGAGGGAAACCACAGATACGCAGTATTTT. The chain combines TRBV10-3 with TRBJ2-3, with TRBD2 identical over 7 bases. The CDR3 length is 12 residues. The V gene's germline CDR1 is ENHRY and CDR2 SYGVKD.

The J gene is TRBJ2-1, the V gene TRBV6-1, with 10 positions matching TRBD1. CDR3 size: 13 residues. J lost 7 bases, V lost 7 bases, and 4 bases had no gene match. The germline gives CDR1 MNHNS, CDR2 SASEGT. For the CDR3, the DNA is TGTGCCAGCAACCGACAGGGGGCTAATGAGCAGTTCTTC. Its protein product is CASNRQGANEQFF.

This rearrangement joins TRBV12-3 or TRBV12-4 to TRBJ2-1; 8 positions agree with TRBD2. V dropped 4 bases and J dropped 5; count of bases not matched to a gene: 16. The CDR3 contains 18 residues. The CDR3 nucleotides are TGTGCCAGCAGTTGGTCGGGGGGGGGGGGGGGGGGCGACAATGAGCAGTTCTTC. This codes for CASSWSGGGGGGDNEQFF.

A word on this clonotype: The germline gene is not matched at one end of the junction; a read error may be the cause. This chain connects TRBV10-2 to TRBJ2-4, with D possibly matching TRBD1 (5 bases). This CDR3 spans 13 amino acids. Looked up from germline, CDR1 is WSHSY and CDR2 is SAAADI. CDR3: CARGLWAKNTQYF. CDR3 nucleotides: TGCGCCAGGGGGCTGTGGGCCAAAAACACTCAGTACTTC.

The rearrangement joins TRBV10-1 to TRBJ1-1; D not certain. Deletions cut 2 bases from V and 7 bases from J, with 8 bases between. The germline V gene encodes CDR1 WNHNN and CDR2 SYGVQD (reference sequence). The CDR3 totals 12 residues. The CDR3 sequence is CASSENRGEAFF. As DNA, the CDR3 is TGCGCCAGCAGTGAGAATAGAGGTGAAGCTTTCTTT.

This chain uses TRBV6-1 with TRBJ2-3, with D perhaps matching TRBD2 (7 bases). Trimming removed 11 bases from V and 4 bases from J, with 19 bases in between. Per germline, CDR1 MNHNS and CDR2 SASEGT. The CDR3 is made up of 14 amino acids. As DNA, the CDR3 is TGTGCCGGGATCGGGGGGCGGGACCCAGATACGCAGTATTTT. Its protein is CAGIGGRDPDTQYF.

This clonotype was found many times. The rearrangement links TRBV27 to TRBJ2-5; D gene uncertain. The J call is uncertain, as TRBJ2-7 better fits the DNA end. This CDR3 is 15 amino acids long. CDR1 and CDR2 (germline): MNHEY, SMNVEV (reference sequence). This CDR3 is CASSLINGNSYEQYF. The CDR3 DNA reads TGTGCCAGCAGTTTAATTAACGGTAACTCCTACGAGCAGTACTTC.